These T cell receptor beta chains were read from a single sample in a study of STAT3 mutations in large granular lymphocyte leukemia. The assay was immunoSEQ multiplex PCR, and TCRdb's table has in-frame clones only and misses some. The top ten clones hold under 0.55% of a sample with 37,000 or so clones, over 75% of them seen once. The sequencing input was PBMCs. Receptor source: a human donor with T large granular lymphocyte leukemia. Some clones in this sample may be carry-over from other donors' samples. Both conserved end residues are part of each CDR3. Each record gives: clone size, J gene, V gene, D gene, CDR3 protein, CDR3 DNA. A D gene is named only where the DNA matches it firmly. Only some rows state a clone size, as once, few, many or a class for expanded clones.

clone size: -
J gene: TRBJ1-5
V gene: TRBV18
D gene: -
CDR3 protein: CASSPPGEGLYQPQHF
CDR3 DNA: TGTGCCAGCTCACCACCGGGCGAGGGGTTGTACCAGCCCCAGCATTTT

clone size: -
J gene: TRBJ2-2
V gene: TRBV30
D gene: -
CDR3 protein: CAWTGAPNTGELFF
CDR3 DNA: TGTGCCTGGACGGGGGCCCCGAACACCGGGGAGCTGTTTTTT

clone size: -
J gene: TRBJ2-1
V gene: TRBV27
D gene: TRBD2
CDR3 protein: CASSSASGVNEQFF
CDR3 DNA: TGTGCCAGCAGTTCGGCTAGCGGGGTAAATGAGCAGTTCTTC

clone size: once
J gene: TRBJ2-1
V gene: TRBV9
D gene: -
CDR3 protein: CASSVRDTGYNEQFF
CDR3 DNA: TGTGCCAGCAGCGTCCGGGACACCGGCTACAATGAGCAGTTCTTC

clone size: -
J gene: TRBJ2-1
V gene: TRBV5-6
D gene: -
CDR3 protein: CASSLTARNEQFF
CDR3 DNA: TGTGCCAGCAGCCTGACGGCCAGGAATGAGCAGTTCTTC

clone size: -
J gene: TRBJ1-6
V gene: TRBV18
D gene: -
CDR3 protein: CASSGENTLHF
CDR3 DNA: TGTGCCAGCTCTGGGGAGAACACCCTCCACTTT

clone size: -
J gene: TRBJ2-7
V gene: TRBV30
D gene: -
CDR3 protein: CAWSVPSYEQYF
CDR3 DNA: TGTGCCTGGAGTGTTCCCAGCTACGAGCAGTACTTC

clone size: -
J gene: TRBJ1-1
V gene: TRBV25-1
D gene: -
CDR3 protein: CASSEGNTEAFF
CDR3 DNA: TGTGCCAGCAGTGAAGGGAACACTGAAGCTTTCTTT

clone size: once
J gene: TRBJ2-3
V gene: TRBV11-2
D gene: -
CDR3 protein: CASSLGTVLHTDTQYF
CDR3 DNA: TGTGCCAGCAGCTTAGGGACAGTTCTTCACACAGATACGCAGTATTTT

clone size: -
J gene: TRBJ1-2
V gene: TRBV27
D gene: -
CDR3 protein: CASSFLGGGRAYTF
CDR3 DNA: TGTGCCAGCAGTTTCCTCGGCGGGGGCAGGGCGTACACCTTC